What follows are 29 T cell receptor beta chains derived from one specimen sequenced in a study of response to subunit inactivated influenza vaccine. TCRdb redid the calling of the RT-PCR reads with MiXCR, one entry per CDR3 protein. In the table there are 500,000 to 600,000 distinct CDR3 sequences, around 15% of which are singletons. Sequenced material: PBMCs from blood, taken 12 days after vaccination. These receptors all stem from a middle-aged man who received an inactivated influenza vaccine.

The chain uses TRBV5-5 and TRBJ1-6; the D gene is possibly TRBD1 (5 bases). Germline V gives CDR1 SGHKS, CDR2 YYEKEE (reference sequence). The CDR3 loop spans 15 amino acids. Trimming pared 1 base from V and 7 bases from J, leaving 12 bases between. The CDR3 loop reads CASSLLGLKNSPLHF. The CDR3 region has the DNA TGTGCCAGCAGCTTGTTGGGACTGAAGAATTCACCCCTCCACTTT.

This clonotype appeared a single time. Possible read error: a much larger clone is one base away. CDR3 residues: CSVEDIRYQETQYF. Written as DNA, the CDR3 is TGCAGCGTTGAGGACATACGGTACCAAGAGACCCAGTACTTC. The gene calls are TRBV29-1 and TRBJ2-5, with D tentatively TRBD1 (5 bases). V dropped 3 bases and J dropped 0 bases, with 11 bases sitting between them. CDR3 length equals 14 residues. Germline lookup yields CDR1 SQVTM and CDR2 ANQGSEA.

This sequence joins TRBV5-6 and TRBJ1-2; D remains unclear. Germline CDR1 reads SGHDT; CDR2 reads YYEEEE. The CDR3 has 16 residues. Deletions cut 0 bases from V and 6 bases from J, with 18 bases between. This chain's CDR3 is CASSLAGGYGLNGYTF. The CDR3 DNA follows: TGTGCCAGCAGCTTGGCCGGCGGGTACGGCCTGAATGGCTACACCTTC.

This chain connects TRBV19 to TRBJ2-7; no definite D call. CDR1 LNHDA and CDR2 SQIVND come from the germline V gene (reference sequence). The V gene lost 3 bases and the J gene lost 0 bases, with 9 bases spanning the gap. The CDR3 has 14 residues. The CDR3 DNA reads TGTGCCAGTAGTATGGAGCTAGTCTCCTACGAGCAGTACTTC. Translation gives CASSMELVSYEQYF.

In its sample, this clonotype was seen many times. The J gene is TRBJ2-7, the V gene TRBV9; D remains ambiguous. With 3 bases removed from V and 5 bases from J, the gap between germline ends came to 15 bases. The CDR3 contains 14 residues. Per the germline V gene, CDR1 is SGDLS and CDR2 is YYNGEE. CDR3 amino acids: CASSAGPLGNEQYF. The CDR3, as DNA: TGTGCCAGCAGCGCCGGTCCCCTCGGCAACGAGCAGTACTTC.

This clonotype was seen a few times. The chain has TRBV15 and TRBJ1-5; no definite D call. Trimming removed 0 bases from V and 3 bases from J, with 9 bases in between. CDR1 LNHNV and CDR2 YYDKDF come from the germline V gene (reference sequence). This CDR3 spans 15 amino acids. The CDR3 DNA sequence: TGTGCCACCAGCAGAGATCCAGGATTCAATCAGCCCCAGCATTTT. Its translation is CATSRDPGFNQPQHF. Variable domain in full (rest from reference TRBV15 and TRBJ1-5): DAMVIQNPRYQVTQFGKPVTLSCSQTLNHNVMYWYQQKSSQAPKLLFHYYDKDFNNEADTPDNFQSRRPNTSFCFLDIRSPGLGDTAMYLCATSRDPGFNQPQHFGDGTRLSIL.

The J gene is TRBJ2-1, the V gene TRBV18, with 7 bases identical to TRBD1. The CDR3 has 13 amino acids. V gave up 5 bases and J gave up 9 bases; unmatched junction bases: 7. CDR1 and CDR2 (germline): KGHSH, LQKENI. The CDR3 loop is CASSGDRVTEQFF. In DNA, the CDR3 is TGTGCCAGCTCAGGCGACAGGGTGACTGAGCAGTTCTTC.

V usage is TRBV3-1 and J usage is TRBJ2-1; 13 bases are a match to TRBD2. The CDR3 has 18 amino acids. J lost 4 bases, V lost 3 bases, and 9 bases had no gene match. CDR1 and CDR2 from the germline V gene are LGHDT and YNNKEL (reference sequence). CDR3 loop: CASSQIRGLAGQYNEQFF. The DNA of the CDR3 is TGTGCCAGCAGCCAGATTAGGGGACTAGCGGGACAATACAATGAGCAGTTCTTC.

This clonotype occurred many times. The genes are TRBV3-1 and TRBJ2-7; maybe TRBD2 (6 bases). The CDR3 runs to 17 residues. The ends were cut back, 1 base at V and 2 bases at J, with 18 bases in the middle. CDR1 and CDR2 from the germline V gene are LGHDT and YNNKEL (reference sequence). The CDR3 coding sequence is TGTGCCAGCAGCCAAGGTTCGGCGCAGCGGGTCGCCTACGAGCAGTACTTC. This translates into CASSQGSAQRVAYEQYF.

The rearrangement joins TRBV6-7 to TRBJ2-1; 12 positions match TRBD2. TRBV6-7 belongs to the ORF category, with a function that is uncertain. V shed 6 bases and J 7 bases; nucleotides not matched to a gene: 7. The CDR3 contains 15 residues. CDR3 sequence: CASRSSGRAINEQFF. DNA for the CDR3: TGTGCCAGCAGGTCTAGCGGGAGGGCCATTAATGAGCAGTTCTTC.

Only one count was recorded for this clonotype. The CDR3 bases are TGTGCCAGCAGTGAGCAGGGACCCAATCAGCCCCAGCATTTT. Protein: CASSEQGPNQPQHF. The V and J genes are TRBV12-3 or TRBV12-4 and TRBJ1-5; the D gene is possibly TRBD1 (5 bases). Trimming pared 5 bases from V and 3 bases from J, leaving 11 bases between. The CDR3 is 14 amino acids.

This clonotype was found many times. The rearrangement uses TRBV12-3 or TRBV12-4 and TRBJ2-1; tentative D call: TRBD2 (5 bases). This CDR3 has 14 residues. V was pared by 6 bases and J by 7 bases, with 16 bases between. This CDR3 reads CASRSLYPGNEQFF. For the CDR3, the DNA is TGTGCCAGCAGGAGTCTATACCCGGGGAATGAGCAGTTCTTC.

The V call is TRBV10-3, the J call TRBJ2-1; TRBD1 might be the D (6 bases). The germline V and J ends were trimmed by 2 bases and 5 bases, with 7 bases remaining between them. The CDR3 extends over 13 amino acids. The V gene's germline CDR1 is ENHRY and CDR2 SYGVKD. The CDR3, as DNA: TGTGCCATCAGTGAGAGGGACAACAATGAGCAGTTCTTC. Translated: CAISERDNNEQFF.

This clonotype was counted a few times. The CDR3 region has the DNA TGCAGTGCTAGAGACAGGACTAGCGGGAGTAATGAGCAGTTCTTC. This gives the protein CSARDRTSGSNEQFF. The chain employs TRBV20-1 and TRBJ2-1, with 13 bases lining up with TRBD2. The germline V gene encodes CDR1 DFQATT and CDR2 SNEGSKA (reference sequence). CDR3 length equals 15 residues. With 0 bases clipped from V and 7 bases from J, the junction kept 3 bases outside the gene matches.

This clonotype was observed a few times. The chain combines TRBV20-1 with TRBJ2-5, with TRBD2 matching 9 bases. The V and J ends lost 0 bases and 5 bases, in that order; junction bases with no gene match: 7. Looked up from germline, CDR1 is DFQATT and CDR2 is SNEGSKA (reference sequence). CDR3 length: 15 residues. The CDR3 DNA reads TGCAGTGCTAGAGATAGTAGCGGGAGTCGGGAGACCCAGTACTTC. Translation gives CSARDSSGSRETQYF.

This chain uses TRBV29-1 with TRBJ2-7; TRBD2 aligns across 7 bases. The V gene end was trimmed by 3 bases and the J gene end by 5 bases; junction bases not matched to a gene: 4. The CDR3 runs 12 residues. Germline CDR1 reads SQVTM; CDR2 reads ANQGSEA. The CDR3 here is CSVDEGGDEQYF. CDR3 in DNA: TGCAGCGTTGATGAGGGAGGGGACGAGCAGTACTTC.

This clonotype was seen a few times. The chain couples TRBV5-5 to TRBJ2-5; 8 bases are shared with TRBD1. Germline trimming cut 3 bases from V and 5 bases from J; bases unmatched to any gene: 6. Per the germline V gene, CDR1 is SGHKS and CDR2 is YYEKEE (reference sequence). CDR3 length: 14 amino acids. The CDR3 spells CASSSRGLKETQYF. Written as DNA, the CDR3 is TGTGCCAGCAGCTCCAGGGGGCTCAAGGAGACCCAGTACTTC.

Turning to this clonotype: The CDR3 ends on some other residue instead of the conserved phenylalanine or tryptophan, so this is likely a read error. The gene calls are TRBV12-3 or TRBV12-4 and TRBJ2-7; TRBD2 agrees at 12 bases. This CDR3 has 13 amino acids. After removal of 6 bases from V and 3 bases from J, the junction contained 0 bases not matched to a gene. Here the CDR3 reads CASRTSGSYEQYL. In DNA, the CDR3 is TGTGCCAGCAGGACTAGCGGGAGCTACGAGCAGTACTTG.

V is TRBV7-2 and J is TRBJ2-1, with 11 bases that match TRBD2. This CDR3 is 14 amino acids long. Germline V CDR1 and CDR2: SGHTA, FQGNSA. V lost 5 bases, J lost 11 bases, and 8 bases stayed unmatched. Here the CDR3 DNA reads TGTGCCAGCAGCCCTAATACTAGCGGGAGAAAGCAGTTCTTC. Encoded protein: CASSPNTSGRKQFF.

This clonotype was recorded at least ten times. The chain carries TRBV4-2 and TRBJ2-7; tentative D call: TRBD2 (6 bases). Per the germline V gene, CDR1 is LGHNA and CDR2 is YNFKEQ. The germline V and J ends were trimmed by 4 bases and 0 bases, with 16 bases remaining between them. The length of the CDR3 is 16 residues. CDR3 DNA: TGTGCCAGCAGCCGCTTCCGGGACGGGAGCTCCTACGAGCAGTACTTC. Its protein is CASSRFRDGSSYEQYF.

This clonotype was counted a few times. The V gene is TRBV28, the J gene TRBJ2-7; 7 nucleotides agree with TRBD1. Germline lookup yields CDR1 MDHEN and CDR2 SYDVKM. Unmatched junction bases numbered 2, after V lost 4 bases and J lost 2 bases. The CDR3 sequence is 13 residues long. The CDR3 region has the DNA TGTGCCAGCAGTTACAGGGGTCCCTACGAGCAGTACTTC. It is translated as CASSYRGPYEQYF.

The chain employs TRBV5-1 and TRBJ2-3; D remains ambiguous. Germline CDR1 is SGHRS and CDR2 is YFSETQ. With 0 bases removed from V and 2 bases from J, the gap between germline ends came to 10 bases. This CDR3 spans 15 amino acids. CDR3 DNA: TGCGCCAGCAGCTTGGGGCTCCCCCCCACAGATACGCAGTATTTT. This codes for CASSLGLPPTDTQYF.

This CDR3 reads CSVEYPGEYEQYF. CDR3 bases: TGCAGCGTTGAATACCCTGGGGAGTACGAGCAGTACTTC. The V call is TRBV29-1, the J call TRBJ2-7; D possibly corresponds to TRBD2 (5 bases). V gave up 2 bases and J gave up 4 bases, with 12 bases separating them. Germline V gives CDR1 SQVTM, CDR2 ANQGSEA. The CDR3 has 13 residues.

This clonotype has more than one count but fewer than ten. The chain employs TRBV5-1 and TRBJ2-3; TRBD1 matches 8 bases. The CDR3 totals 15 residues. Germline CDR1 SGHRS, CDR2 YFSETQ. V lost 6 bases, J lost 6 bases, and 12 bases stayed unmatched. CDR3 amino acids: CASTLSGQGADTQYF. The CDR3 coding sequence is TGCGCCAGCACCCTCTCCGGACAGGGCGCGGATACGCAGTATTTT.

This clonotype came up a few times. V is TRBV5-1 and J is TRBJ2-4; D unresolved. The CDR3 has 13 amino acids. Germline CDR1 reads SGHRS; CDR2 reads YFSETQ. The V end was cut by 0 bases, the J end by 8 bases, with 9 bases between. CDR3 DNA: TGCGCCAGCAGCTTGGCGCAAACCGACATTCAGTACTTC. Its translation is CASSLAQTDIQYF.

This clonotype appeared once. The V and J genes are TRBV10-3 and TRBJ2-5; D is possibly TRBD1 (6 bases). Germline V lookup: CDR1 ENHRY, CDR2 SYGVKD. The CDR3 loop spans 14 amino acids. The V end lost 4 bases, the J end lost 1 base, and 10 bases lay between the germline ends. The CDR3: CAISAGTLQETQYF. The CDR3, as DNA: TGTGCCATCAGTGCAGGGACACTCCAAGAGACCCAGTACTTC.

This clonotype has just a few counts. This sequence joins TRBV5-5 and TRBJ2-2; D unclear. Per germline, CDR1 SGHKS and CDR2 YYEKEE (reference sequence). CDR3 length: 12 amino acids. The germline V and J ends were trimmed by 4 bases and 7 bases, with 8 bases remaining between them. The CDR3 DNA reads TGTGCCAGCAGCCGAGCCGGCGGGGAGCTGTTTTTT. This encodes CASSRAGGELFF.

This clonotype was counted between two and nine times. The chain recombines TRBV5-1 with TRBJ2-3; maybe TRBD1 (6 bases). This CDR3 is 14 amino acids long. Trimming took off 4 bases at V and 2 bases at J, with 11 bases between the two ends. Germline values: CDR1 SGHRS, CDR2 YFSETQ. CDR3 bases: TGCGCCAGCAGCACAGGGTTTAACACAGATACGCAGTATTTT. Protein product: CASSTGFNTDTQYF.

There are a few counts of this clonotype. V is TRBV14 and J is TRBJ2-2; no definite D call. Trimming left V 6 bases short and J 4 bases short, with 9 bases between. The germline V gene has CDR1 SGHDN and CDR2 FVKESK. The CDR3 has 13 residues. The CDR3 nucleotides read TGTGCCAGCAGAGCGACCCCCACCGGGGAGCTGTTTTTT. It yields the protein CASRATPTGELFF.